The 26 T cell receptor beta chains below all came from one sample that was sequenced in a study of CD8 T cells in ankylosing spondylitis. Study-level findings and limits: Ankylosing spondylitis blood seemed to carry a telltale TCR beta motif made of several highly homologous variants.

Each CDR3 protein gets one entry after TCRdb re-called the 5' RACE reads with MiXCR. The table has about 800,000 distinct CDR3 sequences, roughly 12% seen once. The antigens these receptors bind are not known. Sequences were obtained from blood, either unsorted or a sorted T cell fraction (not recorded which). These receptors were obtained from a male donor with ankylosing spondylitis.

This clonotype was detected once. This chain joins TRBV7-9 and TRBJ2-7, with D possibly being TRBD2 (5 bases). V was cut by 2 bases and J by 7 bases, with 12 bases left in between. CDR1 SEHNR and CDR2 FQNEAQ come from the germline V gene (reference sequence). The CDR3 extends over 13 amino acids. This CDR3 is CASSLKRAQEQYF. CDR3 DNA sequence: TGTGCCAGCAGCTTAAAGAGGGCCCAGGAGCAGTACTTC.

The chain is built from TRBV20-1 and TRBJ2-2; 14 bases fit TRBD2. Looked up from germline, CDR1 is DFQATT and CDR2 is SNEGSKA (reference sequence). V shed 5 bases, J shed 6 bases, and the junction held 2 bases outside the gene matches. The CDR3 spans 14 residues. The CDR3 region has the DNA TGCAGTGCTGCGGGACTAGCGGGAGCCGGGGAGCTGTTTTTT. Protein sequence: CSAAGLAGAGELFF.

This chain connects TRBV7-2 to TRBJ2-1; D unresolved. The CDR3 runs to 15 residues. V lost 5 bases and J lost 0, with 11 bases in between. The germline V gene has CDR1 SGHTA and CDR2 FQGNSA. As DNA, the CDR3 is TGTGCCAGCAGCCCTTTTTCGAGCTCCTACAATGAGCAGTTCTTC. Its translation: CASSPFSSSYNEQFF.

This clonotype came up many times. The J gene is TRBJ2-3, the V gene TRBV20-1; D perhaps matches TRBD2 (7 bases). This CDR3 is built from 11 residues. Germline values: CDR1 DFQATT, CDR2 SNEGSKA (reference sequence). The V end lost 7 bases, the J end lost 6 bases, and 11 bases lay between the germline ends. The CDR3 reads CSGGGGDTQYF. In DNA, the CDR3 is TGCAGTGGAGGGGGAGGGGATACGCAGTATTTT.

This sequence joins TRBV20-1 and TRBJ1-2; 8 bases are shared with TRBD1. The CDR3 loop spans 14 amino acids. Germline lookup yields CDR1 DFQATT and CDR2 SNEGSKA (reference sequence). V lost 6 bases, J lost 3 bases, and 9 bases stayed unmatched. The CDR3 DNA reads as TGCAGTGCCCCCCCGACAGGGGCCCACTATGGCTACACCTTC. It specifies CSAPPTGAHYGYTF.

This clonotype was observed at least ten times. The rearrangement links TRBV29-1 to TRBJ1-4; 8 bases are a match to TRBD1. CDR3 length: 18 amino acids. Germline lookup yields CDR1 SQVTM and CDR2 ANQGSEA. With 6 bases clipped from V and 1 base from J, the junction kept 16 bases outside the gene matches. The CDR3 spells CSVGADRVRGETNEKLFF. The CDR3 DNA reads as TGCAGCGTGGGAGCGGACAGGGTCCGTGGGGAAACTAATGAAAAACTGTTTTTT.

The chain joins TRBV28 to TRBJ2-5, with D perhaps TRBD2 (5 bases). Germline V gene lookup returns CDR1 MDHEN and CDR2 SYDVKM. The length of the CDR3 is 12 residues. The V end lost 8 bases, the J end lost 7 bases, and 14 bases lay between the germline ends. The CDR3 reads CASHAGSTTQYF. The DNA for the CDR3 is TGTGCCAGCCACGCGGGCTCTACGACCCAGTACTTC.

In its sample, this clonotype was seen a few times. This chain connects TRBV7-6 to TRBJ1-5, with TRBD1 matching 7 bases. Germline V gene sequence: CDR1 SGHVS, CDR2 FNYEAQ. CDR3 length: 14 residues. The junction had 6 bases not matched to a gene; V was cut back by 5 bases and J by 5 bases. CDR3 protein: CASSMTGPDQPQHF. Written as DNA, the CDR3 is TGTGCCAGCAGCATGACAGGGCCGGATCAGCCCCAGCATTTT.

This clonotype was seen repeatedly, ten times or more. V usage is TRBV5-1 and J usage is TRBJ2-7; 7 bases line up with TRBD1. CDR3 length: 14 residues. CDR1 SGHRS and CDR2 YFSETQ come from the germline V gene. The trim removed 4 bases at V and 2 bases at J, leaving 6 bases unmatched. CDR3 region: CASSRDRLTYEQYF. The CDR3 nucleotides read TGCGCCAGCAGCAGGGACAGACTAACCTACGAGCAGTACTTC.

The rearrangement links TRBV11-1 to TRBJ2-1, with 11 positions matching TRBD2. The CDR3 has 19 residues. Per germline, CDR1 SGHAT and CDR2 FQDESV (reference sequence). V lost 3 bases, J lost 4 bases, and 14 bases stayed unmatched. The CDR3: CASSFRSASGRPNYNEQFF. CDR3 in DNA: TGTGCCAGCAGCTTTAGAAGCGCTAGCGGGAGGCCGAATTACAATGAGCAGTTCTTC.

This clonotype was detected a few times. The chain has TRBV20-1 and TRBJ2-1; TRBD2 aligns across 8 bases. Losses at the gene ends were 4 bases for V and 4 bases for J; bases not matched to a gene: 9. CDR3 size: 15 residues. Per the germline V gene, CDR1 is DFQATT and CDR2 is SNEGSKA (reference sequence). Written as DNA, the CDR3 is TGCAGTGCTACTCAACTAGCGGACCCTTACAATGAGCAGTTCTTC. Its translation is CSATQLADPYNEQFF.

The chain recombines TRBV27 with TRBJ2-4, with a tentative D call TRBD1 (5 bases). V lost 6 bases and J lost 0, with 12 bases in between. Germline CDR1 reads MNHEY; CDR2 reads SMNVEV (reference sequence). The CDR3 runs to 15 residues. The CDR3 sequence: CASSPLGEAKNIQYF. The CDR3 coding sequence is TGTGCCAGCAGCCCTTTAGGGGAAGCCAAAAACATTCAGTACTTC.

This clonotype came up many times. DNA of the CDR3: TGTGCCAGCAGCCAAGCGGGAGGGCCAGTTGGAGATACGCAGTATTTT. It yields the protein CASSQAGGPVGDTQYF. The rearrangement links TRBV4-2 to TRBJ2-3; 8 positions match TRBD2. CDR1 is LGHNA, CDR2 YNFKEQ, per germline. Trimming took 1 base from V and 5 from J; bases not matched to a gene: 8. The CDR3 extends over 16 amino acids.

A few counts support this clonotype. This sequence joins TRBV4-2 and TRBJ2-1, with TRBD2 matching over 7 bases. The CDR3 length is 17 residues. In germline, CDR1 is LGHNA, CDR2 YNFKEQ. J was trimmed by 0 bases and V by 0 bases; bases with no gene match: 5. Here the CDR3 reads CASSQDVGGSSYNEQFF. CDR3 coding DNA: TGTGCCAGCAGCCAAGACGTAGGCGGGAGCTCCTACAATGAGCAGTTCTTC.

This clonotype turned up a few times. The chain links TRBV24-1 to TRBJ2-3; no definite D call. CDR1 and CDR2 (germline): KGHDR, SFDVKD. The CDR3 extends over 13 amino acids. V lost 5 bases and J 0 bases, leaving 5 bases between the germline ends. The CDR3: CATSVGSTDTQYF. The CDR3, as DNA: TGTGCCACCAGTGTGGGGAGCACAGATACGCAGTATTTT.

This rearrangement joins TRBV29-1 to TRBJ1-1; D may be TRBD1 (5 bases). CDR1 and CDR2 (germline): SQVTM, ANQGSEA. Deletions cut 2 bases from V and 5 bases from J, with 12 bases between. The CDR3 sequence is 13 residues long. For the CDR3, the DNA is TGCAGCGTTGAATGGAGGGACGGGACTGAAGCTTTCTTT. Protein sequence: CSVEWRDGTEAFF.

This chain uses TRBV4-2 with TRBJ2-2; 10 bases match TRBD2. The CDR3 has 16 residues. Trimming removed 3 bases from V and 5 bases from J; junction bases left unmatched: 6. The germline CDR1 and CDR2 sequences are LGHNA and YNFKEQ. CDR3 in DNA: TGTGCCAGCAGCCATCCCCTAGCGGGGGATACCGGGGAGCTGTTTTTT. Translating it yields CASSHPLAGDTGELFF.

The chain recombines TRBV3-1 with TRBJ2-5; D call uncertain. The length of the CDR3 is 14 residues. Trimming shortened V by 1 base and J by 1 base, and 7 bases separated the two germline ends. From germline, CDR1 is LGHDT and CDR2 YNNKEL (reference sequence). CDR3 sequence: CASSQVPRQETQYF. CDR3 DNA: TGTGCCAGCAGCCAAGTTCCGCGCCAAGAGACCCAGTACTTC.

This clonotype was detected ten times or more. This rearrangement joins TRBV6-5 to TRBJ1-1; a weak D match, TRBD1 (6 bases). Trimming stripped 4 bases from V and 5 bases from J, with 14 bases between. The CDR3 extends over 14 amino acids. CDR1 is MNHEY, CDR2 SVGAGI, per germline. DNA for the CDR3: TGTGCCAGCAGTTTCCTTCAGGGGCAAACTGAAGCTTTCTTT. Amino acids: CASSFLQGQTEAFF.

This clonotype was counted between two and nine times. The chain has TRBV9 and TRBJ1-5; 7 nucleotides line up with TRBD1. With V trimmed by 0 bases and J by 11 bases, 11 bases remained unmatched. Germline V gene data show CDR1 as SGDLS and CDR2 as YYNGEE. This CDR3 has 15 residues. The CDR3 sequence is CASSVGDSRSGAQHF. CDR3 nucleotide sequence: TGTGCCAGCAGCGTAGGGGACAGCCGGAGTGGGGCCCAGCATTTT.

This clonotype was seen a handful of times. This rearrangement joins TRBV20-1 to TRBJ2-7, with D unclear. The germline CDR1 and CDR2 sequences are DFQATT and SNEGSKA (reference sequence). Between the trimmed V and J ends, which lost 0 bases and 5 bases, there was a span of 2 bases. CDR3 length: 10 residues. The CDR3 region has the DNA TGCAGTGCTAGAGAGGACGAGCAGTACTTC. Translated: CSAREDEQYF.

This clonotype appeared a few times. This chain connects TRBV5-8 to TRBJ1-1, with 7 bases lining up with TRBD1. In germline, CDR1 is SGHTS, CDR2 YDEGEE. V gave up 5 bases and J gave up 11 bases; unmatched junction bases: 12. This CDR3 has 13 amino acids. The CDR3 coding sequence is TGTGCCAGCAGATCGACAGGGTCCACCAAGGCTTTCTTT. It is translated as CASRSTGSTKAFF.

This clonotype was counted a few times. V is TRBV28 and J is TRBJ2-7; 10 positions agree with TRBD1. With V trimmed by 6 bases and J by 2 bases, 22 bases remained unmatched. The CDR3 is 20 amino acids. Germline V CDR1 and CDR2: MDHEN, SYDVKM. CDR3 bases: TGTGCCAGCAGCATCGCCCACTCCGGGACAGGGGCAGTCCTTCCCTACGAGCAGTACTTC. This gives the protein CASSIAHSGTGAVLPYEQYF.

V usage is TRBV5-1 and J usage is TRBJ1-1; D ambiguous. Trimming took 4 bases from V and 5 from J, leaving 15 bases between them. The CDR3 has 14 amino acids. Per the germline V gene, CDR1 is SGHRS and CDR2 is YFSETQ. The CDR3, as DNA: TGCGCCAGCAGCGTTGATTTAATGGGGACTGAAGCTTTCTTT. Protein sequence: CASSVDLMGTEAFF.

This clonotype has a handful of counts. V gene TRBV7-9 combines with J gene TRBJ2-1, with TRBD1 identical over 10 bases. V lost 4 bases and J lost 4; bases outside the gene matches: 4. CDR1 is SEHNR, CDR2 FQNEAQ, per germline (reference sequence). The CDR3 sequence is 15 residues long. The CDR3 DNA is TGTGCCAGCAGCTACAGGGACAGGGGATACAATGAGCAGTTCTTC. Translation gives CASSYRDRGYNEQFF.

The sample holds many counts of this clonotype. CDR3 DNA sequence: TGCAAAGGGACAGGGGGCGGTTTAGGTTCGAATTCTAATTACAATGAGCAGTTCTTC. Its translation: CKGTGGGLGSNSNYNEQFF. The chain joins TRBV29-1 to TRBJ2-1, with 12 positions matching TRBD1. Germline-derived CDR1 and CDR2 are SQVTM and ANQGSEA. The CDR3 totals 19 residues.